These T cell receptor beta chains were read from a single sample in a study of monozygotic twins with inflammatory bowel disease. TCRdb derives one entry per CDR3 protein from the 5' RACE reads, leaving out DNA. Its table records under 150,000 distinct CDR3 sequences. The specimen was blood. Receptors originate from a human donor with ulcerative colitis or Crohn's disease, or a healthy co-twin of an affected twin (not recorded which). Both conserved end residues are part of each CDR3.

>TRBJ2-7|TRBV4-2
CASSQGVEGNEQYF
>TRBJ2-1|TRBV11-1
CASSTGLKGARTYNEQFF
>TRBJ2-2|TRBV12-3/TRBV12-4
CASSSQGEAGELFF
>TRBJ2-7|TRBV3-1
CASSQGIGDYEQYF
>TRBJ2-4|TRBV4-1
CASSPPTRSGGAKNMQYF
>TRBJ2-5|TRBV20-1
CSARTATSGGWTQYF
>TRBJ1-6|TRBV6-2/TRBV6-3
CASSYGGNDSPLHF
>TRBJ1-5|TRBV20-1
CSATLGTVNQPQHF
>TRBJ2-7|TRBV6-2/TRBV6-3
CASSSSGGSSYEQYF
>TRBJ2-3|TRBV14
CASSQVLIAGGHSTDTQYF
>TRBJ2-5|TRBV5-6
CASSLERDRGLEETQYF
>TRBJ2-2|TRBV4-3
CASSQVSRTTGELFF
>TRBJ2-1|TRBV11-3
CASSWDRHNEQFF
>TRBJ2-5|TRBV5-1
CASSRDRGPETQYF
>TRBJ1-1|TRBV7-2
CASSLLIHRAFF
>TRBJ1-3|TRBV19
CASRRRRDSGDKSTIYF
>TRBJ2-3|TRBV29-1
CSVEGLEDREVDTQYF
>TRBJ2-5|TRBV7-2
CASSLARLQETQYF
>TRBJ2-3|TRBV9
CASSVDIGGNTDTQYF
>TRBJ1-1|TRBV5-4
CASSLVASDTEAFF
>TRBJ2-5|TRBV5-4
CASSLASVRETQYF
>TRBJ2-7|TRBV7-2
CASSPIDRVSYEQYF
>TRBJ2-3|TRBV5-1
CASSSKQGARYTDTQYF
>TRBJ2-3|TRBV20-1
CSGGQGARTDTQYF
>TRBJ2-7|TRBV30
CAWSGRWEQYF
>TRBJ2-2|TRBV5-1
CASSPDRANTGELFF
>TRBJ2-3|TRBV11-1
CASSSLSKLVGSTDTQYF
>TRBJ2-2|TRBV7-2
CASSPTYSGELFF
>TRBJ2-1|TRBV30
CAWSGGGTGDALGNEQFF
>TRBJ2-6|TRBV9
CASSVDSHMSGAGANVLTF
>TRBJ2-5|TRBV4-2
CASSHLGLDKTQYF
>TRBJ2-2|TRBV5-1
CASTGPTVGTGELFF
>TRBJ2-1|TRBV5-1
CASSFLGVSGVYNEQFF
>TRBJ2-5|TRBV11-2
CASSLIPQETQYF
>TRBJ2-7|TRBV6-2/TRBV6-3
CASRRDSGHAYEQYF
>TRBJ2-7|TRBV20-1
CSARSGLSPSGEQYF